This T cell receptor beta chain was sequenced in a study of blood T cell repertoires in COVID-19. Study at large: COVID-19 samples collected from the United States, Italy and Spain covered acute and convalescent phases. T cells, B-cell-depleted T cells, or PBMCs supplied cDNA or gDNA.

The CDR3 runs to 13 residues. Deletions cut 0 bases from V and 4 bases from J, with 6 bases between. Germline CDR1 and CDR2: LGHDT and YNNKEL (reference sequence). As originally analysed: Amplification of reference gene primers provided the estimated nucleated cell counts. Sequencing used immunoSEQ multiplex PCR; TCRdb keeps in-frame clones, though not all of them. The DNA was the basis for D and trimming; V, J and clone size are from that table. The table has 350,000 to 450,000 clones, 85% seen once. The chain employs TRBV3-1 (or the pseudogene TRBV3-2) and TRBJ1-1; a weak D match, TRBD1 (5 bases). The clonotype was recovered from a woman aged 18-29 years with acute or convalescent COVID-19. Sequencing input: peripheral blood. The CDR3 here is CASSQDRATEAFF. The CDR3 DNA reads as TGTGCCAGCAGCCAAGACAGGGCCACTGAAGCTTTCTTT.